The 8 T cell receptor beta chains given below trace back to one sample, sequenced in a study of T cell repertoires in cytomegalovirus infection. TCRdb reanalysed the reads using MiXCR and keeps one entry per CDR3 protein. The profile shows approximately 300,000 distinct CDR3 sequences, roughly 29% of them singletons. These receptors' antigens are unknown. The sample was cultured PBMCs, taken from culture after CMV antigen stimulation. All receptors come from a human donor in good health (CMV status not recorded). Some clones in this sample may be carry-over from other donors' samples.

The chain is built from TRBV6-1 and TRBJ2-1, with 11 bases identical to TRBD1. Germline-derived CDR1 and CDR2 are MNHNS and SASEGT. The CDR3 consists of 16 residues. The ends lost 6 bases at V and 6 bases at J; junction bases unmatched: 10. CDR3 sequence reads: CASRATGTGGINEQFF. As DNA, the CDR3 is TGTGCCAGCAGGGCGACCGGGACAGGGGGTATCAATGAGCAGTTCTTC.

The V call is TRBV18, the J call TRBJ1-3; no clear D gene. CDR1 KGHSH and CDR2 LQKENI come from the germline V gene. The CDR3 loop spans 18 amino acids. V gave up 3 bases and J gave up 0 bases, with 18 bases separating them. The CDR3 protein is CASSPTLPGWGSGNTIYF. The CDR3 nucleotides are TGTGCCAGCTCACCGACCCTGCCAGGATGGGGCTCTGGAAACACCATATATTTT.

A few counts support this clonotype. This chain links TRBV30 with TRBJ2-3, with 8 nucleotides matching TRBD1. This CDR3 contains 13 residues. Germline CDR1 and CDR2: GTSNPN and SVGIG (reference sequence). V lost 1 base and J lost 8; bases outside the gene matches: 5. CDR3 region: CAWSAQGVGTQYF. The CDR3 DNA is TGTGCCTGGAGTGCACAGGGGGTAGGTACGCAGTATTTT.

The rearrangement joins TRBV7-9 to TRBJ1-1, with D unresolved. The CDR3 extends over 14 amino acids. V was clipped by 2 bases and J by 1 base, with 8 bases between them. CDR1 is SEHNR, CDR2 FQNEAQ, per germline (reference sequence). Here the CDR3 reads CASSLYGTNTEAFF. The CDR3 coding sequence is TGTGCCAGCAGCTTATACGGAACGAACACTGAAGCTTTCTTT.

Only a few counts were recorded for this clonotype. The chain carries TRBV7-2 and TRBJ1-4; D not certain. The germline V and J ends were trimmed by 7 bases and 8 bases, with 14 bases remaining between them. The V gene's germline CDR1 is SGHTA and CDR2 FQGNSA. The CDR3 contains 13 residues. CDR3 sequence: CASTLGIGEKLFF. The CDR3 nucleotides are TGTGCCAGCACCCTGGGGATCGGAGAAAAACTGTTTTTT.

The DNA of the CDR3 is TGTGCCAGCAGCCTCTTTACAAGAAACGACTATGGCTACACCTTC. Amino acid sequence: CASSLFTRNDYGYTF. This sequence joins TRBV6-5 and TRBJ1-2; no definite D call. The CDR3 covers 15 residues. CDR1 is MNHEY and CDR2 is SVGAGI in the germline V gene. V was trimmed by 6 bases and J by 3 bases, leaving 17 bases between them.

The chain couples TRBV7-2 to TRBJ1-4; 7 bases map to TRBD1. Losses at the gene ends were 4 bases for V and 2 bases for J; bases not matched to a gene: 1. The CDR3 consists of 14 residues. The germline gives CDR1 SGHTA, CDR2 FQGNSA. CDR3: CASSSTGTNEKLFF. The CDR3 DNA sequence: TGTGCCAGCAGCTCGACAGGGACTAATGAAAAACTGTTTTTT.

With respect to this clonotype: The junction differs from germline at one of its ends, possibly a read error. The chain uses TRBV14 and TRBJ1-1, with D possibly TRBD1 on 6 matching bases. From germline, CDR1 is SGHDN and CDR2 FVKESK. The CDR3 runs 13 residues. The CDR3, as DNA: TGTGCCAGCAGCCAATCGACCCCCGAACAGGGCTTTTTT. As protein: CASSQSTPEQGFF.